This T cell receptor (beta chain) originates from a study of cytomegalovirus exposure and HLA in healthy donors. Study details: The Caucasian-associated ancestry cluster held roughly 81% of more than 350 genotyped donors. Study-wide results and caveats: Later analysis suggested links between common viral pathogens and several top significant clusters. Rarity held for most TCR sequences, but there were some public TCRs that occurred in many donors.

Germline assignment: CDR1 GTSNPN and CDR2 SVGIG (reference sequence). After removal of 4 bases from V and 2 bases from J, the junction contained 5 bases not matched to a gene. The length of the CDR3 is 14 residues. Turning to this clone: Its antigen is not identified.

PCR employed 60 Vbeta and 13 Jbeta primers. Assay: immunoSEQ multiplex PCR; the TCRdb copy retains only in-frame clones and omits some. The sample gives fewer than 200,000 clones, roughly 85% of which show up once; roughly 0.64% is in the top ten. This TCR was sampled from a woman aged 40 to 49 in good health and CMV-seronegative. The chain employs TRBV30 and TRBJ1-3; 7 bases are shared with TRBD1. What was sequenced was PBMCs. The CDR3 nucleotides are TGTGCCTGGAATCGGGACAGAACTGGAAACACCATATATTTT. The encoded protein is CAWNRDRTGNTIYF. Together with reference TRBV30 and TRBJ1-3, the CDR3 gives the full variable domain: SQTIHQWPATLVQPVGSPLSLECTVEGTSNPNLYWYRQAAGRGLQLLFYSVGIGQISSEVPQNLSASRPQDRQFILSSKKLLLSDSGFYLCAWNRDRTGNTIYFGEGSWLTVV.